A selection of T cell receptor beta chains follows, all from one sample in a study of control samples from healthy donors and cancer patients. Profiled with immunoSEQ multiplex PCR; TCRdb holds only in-frame clones, not every one. The sample lists 55,000 to 75,000 clones; 80% to 90% were seen once. The sample was PBMCs. The receptors come from a woman aged 45-65 years with head and neck cancer. The CDR3 runs from the conserved cysteine through the conserved F or W. D genes are given only for firm matches. The size of a clone is reported for some rows only, either as once, few or many, or as a class for expanded clones.

clone_size: NA; j_call: TRBJ2-7; v_call: TRBV27; d_call: NA; cdr3_nt: TGTGCCAGCAGGGGGCGGGGGCCCTCCTACGAGCAGTACTTC; cdr3_aa: CASRGRGPSYEQYF
clone_size: NA; j_call: TRBJ1-1; v_call: TRBV4-1; d_call: NA; cdr3_nt: TGCGCCAGCAGCCAAGGGATTTTACGCAGGACGGGGAACACTGAAGCTTTCTTT; cdr3_aa: CASSQGILRRTGNTEAFF
clone_size: NA; j_call: TRBJ1-1; v_call: TRBV4-1; d_call: NA; cdr3_nt: TGCGCCAGCAGCCAAGGCTACGGACAGCCCACTGAAGCTTTCTTT; cdr3_aa: CASSQGYGQPTEAFF
clone_size: NA; j_call: TRBJ2-6; v_call: TRBV5-1; d_call: TRBD1; cdr3_nt: TGCGCCAGCAGATTGAGCCCGGGACAGGGGTTGTCTGGGGCCAACGTCCTGACTTTC; cdr3_aa: CASRLSPGQGLSGANVLTF
clone_size: NA; j_call: TRBJ1-2; v_call: TRBV28; d_call: NA; cdr3_nt: TGTGCCAGCAGTTTATCGAGGGGCGGCTACACCTTC; cdr3_aa: CASSLSRGGYTF
clone_size: NA; j_call: TRBJ1-1; v_call: TRBV6-1; d_call: NA; cdr3_nt: TGTGCCAGCAGTGATCAGGGACCTGAAGCTTTCTTT; cdr3_aa: CASSDQGPEAFF
clone_size: NA; j_call: TRBJ1-1; v_call: TRBV6-4; d_call: TRBD1; cdr3_nt: TGTGCCAGCAGTGTGACAGGGGGCTCCACTGAAGCTTTCTTT; cdr3_aa: CASSVTGGSTEAFF
clone_size: NA; j_call: TRBJ2-1; v_call: TRBV7-4; d_call: TRBD2; cdr3_nt: TGTGCCAGCAGCTTAGATGCTCGTCCTAGCGGGGGGGCCGCGGGGGCCTACAATGAGCAGTTCTTC; cdr3_aa: CASSLDARPSGGAAGAYNEQFF
clone_size: NA; j_call: TRBJ2-5; v_call: TRBV19; d_call: NA; cdr3_nt: TGTGCCAGTAGTATCGGGAGAGGGTACGAAGAGACCCAGTACTTC; cdr3_aa: CASSIGRGYEETQYF
clone_size: NA; j_call: TRBJ2-1; v_call: TRBV7-9; d_call: TRBD2; cdr3_nt: TGTGCCAGCAGCTTAGGCGGGGGGGCGCGGAATGAGCAGTTCTTC; cdr3_aa: CASSLGGGARNEQFF
clone_size: NA; j_call: TRBJ2-7; v_call: TRBV27; d_call: NA; cdr3_nt: TGTGCCAGCAGTTTAAAGGGGCCCTACGAGCAGTACTTC; cdr3_aa: CASSLKGPYEQYF
clone_size: NA; j_call: TRBJ2-2; v_call: TRBV5-1; d_call: NA; cdr3_nt: TGCGCCAGCAGCTTGGAAGCAGCGAACACCGGGGAGCTGTTTTTT; cdr3_aa: CASSLEAANTGELFF
clone_size: NA; j_call: TRBJ2-3; v_call: TRBV2; d_call: TRBD1; cdr3_nt: TGTGCCAGCAGGGACCCGGGACAGGGGGCGGTAGATACGCAGTATTTT; cdr3_aa: CASRDPGQGAVDTQYF
clone_size: NA; j_call: TRBJ2-7; v_call: TRBV30; d_call: NA; cdr3_nt: TGTGCCTGGAGTGGGCGGTCCTACGAGCAGTACTTC; cdr3_aa: CAWSGRSYEQYF
clone_size: NA; j_call: TRBJ1-2; v_call: TRBV5-6; d_call: NA; cdr3_nt: TGTGCCAGCAGCCCGAGAGGGGCCCTGCTCTATGGCTACACCTTC; cdr3_aa: CASSPRGALLYGYTF
clone_size: few; j_call: TRBJ2-1; v_call: TRBV6-2/TRBV6-3; d_call: NA; cdr3_nt: TGTGCCAGCAGTTACTCGACGGGGGCAATTAGCTCCTACAATGAGCAGTTCTTC; cdr3_aa: CASSYSTGAISSYNEQFF
clone_size: NA; j_call: TRBJ2-3; v_call: TRBV7-8; d_call: NA; cdr3_nt: TGTGCCAGCAGCTTAGCCGGATACGAAAGTACGCAGTATTTT; cdr3_aa: CASSLAGYESTQYF
clone_size: NA; j_call: TRBJ1-4; v_call: TRBV4-2; d_call: NA; cdr3_nt: TGTGCCAGCAGCCGGCCGATCGAGGGCAGGGGAGGTTTAGCAGCTAATGAAAAACTGTTTTTT; cdr3_aa: CASSRPIEGRGGLAANEKLFF
clone_size: NA; j_call: TRBJ2-5; v_call: TRBV5-6; d_call: TRBD2; cdr3_nt: TGTGCCAGCAGCTTGGCGTCTAGCGGCCAGTACTTC; cdr3_aa: CASSLASSGQYF
clone_size: few; j_call: TRBJ1-5; v_call: TRBV7-8; d_call: NA; cdr3_nt: TGTGCCAGCAGCTCAGGACATTTGACGAATCAGCCCCAGCATTTT; cdr3_aa: CASSSGHLTNQPQHF
clone_size: NA; j_call: TRBJ1-4; v_call: TRBV19; d_call: TRBD1; cdr3_nt: TGTGCCAGTAGGGGACAGGGTACTGAAAAACTGTTTTTT; cdr3_aa: CASRGQGTEKLFF
clone_size: once; j_call: TRBJ2-7; v_call: TRBV28; d_call: TRBD2; cdr3_nt: TGTGCCAGCAGTTTATTGGGCGGGGGGACTTATTACGAGCAGTACTTC; cdr3_aa: CASSLLGGGTYYEQYF
clone_size: NA; j_call: TRBJ2-2; v_call: TRBV25-1; d_call: TRBD1; cdr3_nt: TGTGCCAGCAGCGGGGGGACAGGGGGAGACACCGGGGAGCTGTTTTTT; cdr3_aa: CASSGGTGGDTGELFF
clone_size: NA; j_call: TRBJ1-1; v_call: TRBV30; d_call: NA; cdr3_nt: TGTGCCTGGAGCCCCCCGGCGGGGGGGACTGAAGCTTTCTTT; cdr3_aa: CAWSPPAGGTEAFF
clone_size: NA; j_call: TRBJ2-3; v_call: TRBV6-1; d_call: NA; cdr3_nt: TGTGCCAGCAGTGAAGCGGGACATAGCACAGATACGCAGTATTTT; cdr3_aa: CASSEAGHSTDTQYF
clone_size: NA; j_call: TRBJ2-6; v_call: TRBV27; d_call: NA; cdr3_nt: TGTGCCAGCAGTTTATTGGACTCCCGCTCTGGGGCCAACGTCCTGACTTTC; cdr3_aa: CASSLLDSRSGANVLTF
clone_size: NA; j_call: TRBJ1-5; v_call: TRBV7-2; d_call: NA; cdr3_nt: TGTGCCAGCAGCTTCGGGACTGTTAGCAATCAGCCCCAGCATTTT; cdr3_aa: CASSFGTVSNQPQHF
clone_size: NA; j_call: TRBJ2-1; v_call: TRBV7-9; d_call: TRBD1; cdr3_nt: TGTGCCAGCACTTATCAGGGGGCGGATGAGCAGTTCTTC; cdr3_aa: CASTYQGADEQFF
clone_size: once; j_call: TRBJ1-2; v_call: TRBV19; d_call: TRBD1; cdr3_nt: TGTGCCAGTAGTATGCAGGGACAGGGGGCGCGCGGCTACACCTTC; cdr3_aa: CASSMQGQGARGYTF
clone_size: NA; j_call: TRBJ1-6; v_call: TRBV4-1; d_call: TRBD1; cdr3_nt: TGCGCCAGCAGCCAAGTTTCCGGGACAGGGGGCCCACCGGGTAATTCACCCCTCCACTTT; cdr3_aa: CASSQVSGTGGPPGNSPLHF
clone_size: NA; j_call: TRBJ2-3; v_call: TRBV2; d_call: TRBD2; cdr3_nt: TGTGCCAGCAGGCAGGGACGGGGGGGCACAGATACGCAGTATTTT; cdr3_aa: CASRQGRGGTDTQYF
clone_size: NA; j_call: TRBJ1-1; v_call: TRBV24-1; d_call: NA; cdr3_nt: TGTGCCACCAGTGGCTTCGGGACATCGGCTTTCTTT; cdr3_aa: CATSGFGTSAFF
clone_size: NA; j_call: TRBJ1-1; v_call: TRBV9; d_call: NA; cdr3_nt: TGTGCCAGCAGCGTAGCCCCTTTGGGGACTGAAGCTTTCTTT; cdr3_aa: CASSVAPLGTEAFF
clone_size: NA; j_call: TRBJ2-7; v_call: TRBV5-1; d_call: NA; cdr3_nt: TGCGCCAGCAGCTCAACAGGTTGGGAGCAGTACTTC; cdr3_aa: CASSSTGWEQYF
clone_size: NA; j_call: TRBJ2-6; v_call: TRBV18; d_call: TRBD1; cdr3_nt: TGTGCCAGCTCACTGAGTAGGGGGCACTCTGGGGCCAACGTCCTGACTTTC; cdr3_aa: CASSLSRGHSGANVLTF
clone_size: NA; j_call: TRBJ2-3; v_call: TRBV20-1; d_call: NA; cdr3_nt: TGCAGTGCTAGTGTACGGCTTCCAAGCACAGATACGCAGTATTTT; cdr3_aa: CSASVRLPSTDTQYF
clone_size: NA; j_call: TRBJ2-5; v_call: TRBV3-1/TRBV3-2; d_call: NA; cdr3_nt: TGTGCCAGCAGCCAGGGTCCGGGGGTCCAAGAGACCCAGTACTTC; cdr3_aa: CASSQGPGVQETQYF
clone_size: NA; j_call: TRBJ1-2; v_call: TRBV6-5; d_call: NA; cdr3_nt: TGTGCCAGCAGTTACTCGACCGGGCCCTATGGCTACACCTTC; cdr3_aa: CASSYSTGPYGYTF
clone_size: NA; j_call: TRBJ2-5; v_call: TRBV27; d_call: NA; cdr3_nt: TGTGCCAGCAGTTTCCAAATCGGGGAGACCCAGTACTTC; cdr3_aa: CASSFQIGETQYF
clone_size: NA; j_call: TRBJ2-3; v_call: TRBV3-1/TRBV3-2; d_call: NA; cdr3_nt: TGTGCCAGCAGCCAATACGTCGAAGTGAAGAGGACGCAGTATTTT; cdr3_aa: CASSQYVEVKRTQYF
clone_size: once; j_call: TRBJ2-1; v_call: TRBV6-5; d_call: NA; cdr3_nt: TGTGCCAGTCAGGGGACACTTTACAATGAGCAGTTCTTC; cdr3_aa: CASQGTLYNEQFF
clone_size: NA; j_call: TRBJ2-7; v_call: TRBV11-1; d_call: NA; cdr3_nt: TGTGCCAGCAGCTTACGACCGGGCCTCTACGAGCAGTACTTC; cdr3_aa: CASSLRPGLYEQYF
clone_size: NA; j_call: TRBJ1-2; v_call: TRBV6-1; d_call: NA; cdr3_nt: TGTGCCAGCAGTGAAGCGCTAGGGTCCAGGGCTGGAGGTGGCTACACCTTC; cdr3_aa: CASSEALGSRAGGGYTF
clone_size: NA; j_call: TRBJ1-2; v_call: TRBV6-5; d_call: TRBD1; cdr3_nt: TGTGCCAGCAGAAGGACAGGAGGCTATGGCTACACCTTC; cdr3_aa: CASRRTGGYGYTF
clone_size: NA; j_call: TRBJ2-3; v_call: TRBV6-4; d_call: TRBD2; cdr3_nt: TGTGCCAGCAGTGACTCTCTAGCGGGCCCAGATACGCAGTATTTT; cdr3_aa: CASSDSLAGPDTQYF
clone_size: NA; j_call: TRBJ2-4; v_call: TRBV9; d_call: TRBD1; cdr3_nt: TGTGCCAGCAGCGACCCTTTAGACAGGGACCAAAACATTCAGTACTTC; cdr3_aa: CASSDPLDRDQNIQYF
clone_size: few; j_call: TRBJ2-1; v_call: TRBV5-1; d_call: TRBD2; cdr3_nt: TGCGCCAGCAGCGCCCCGGGCGGGGGGAGCTCCTACAATGAGCAGTTCTTC; cdr3_aa: CASSAPGGGSSYNEQFF
clone_size: NA; j_call: TRBJ2-3; v_call: TRBV6-4; d_call: NA; cdr3_nt: TGTGCCAGCAGTCTAACAGCGATAACCACAGATACGCAGTATTTT; cdr3_aa: CASSLTAITTDTQYF
clone_size: NA; j_call: TRBJ2-7; v_call: TRBV11-2; d_call: NA; cdr3_nt: TGTGCCAGCAGCGGGGTAGCAGTCGGGCAGTACTTC; cdr3_aa: CASSGVAVGQYF
clone_size: once; j_call: TRBJ1-4; v_call: TRBV5-1; d_call: NA; cdr3_nt: TGCGCCAGCAGCTTAAGGACTAATGAAAAACTGTTTTTT; cdr3_aa: CASSLRTNEKLFF
clone_size: NA; j_call: TRBJ2-2; v_call: TRBV9; d_call: TRBD1; cdr3_nt: TGTGCCAGCACCGCCCACAGAGGAACGGGACAGACTAACACCGGGGAGCTGTTTTTT; cdr3_aa: CASTAHRGTGQTNTGELFF
clone_size: NA; j_call: TRBJ2-3; v_call: TRBV6-5; d_call: TRBD2; cdr3_nt: TGTGCCAGCAGCGGACTAGCGGGGGCCCCAGATACGCAGTATTTT; cdr3_aa: CASSGLAGAPDTQYF
clone_size: NA; j_call: TRBJ1-2; v_call: TRBV30; d_call: NA; cdr3_nt: TGTGCCTGGAGTGGGCAAACCGGGGGCTACACCTTC; cdr3_aa: CAWSGQTGGYTF
clone_size: few; j_call: TRBJ1-1; v_call: TRBV30; d_call: NA; cdr3_nt: TGTGCCTGGAGTCTATCCATGAACACTGAAGCTTTCTTT; cdr3_aa: CAWSLSMNTEAFF
clone_size: once; j_call: TRBJ2-7; v_call: TRBV19; d_call: NA; cdr3_nt: TGTGCCAGTAGTCCAGTAGGAGGGGCGTCCTACGAGCAGTACTTC; cdr3_aa: CASSPVGGASYEQYF
clone_size: NA; j_call: TRBJ2-3; v_call: TRBV5-4; d_call: NA; cdr3_nt: TGTGCCAGCAGCTTTGGGGAAGGGGCGCAGTATTTT; cdr3_aa: CASSFGEGAQYF